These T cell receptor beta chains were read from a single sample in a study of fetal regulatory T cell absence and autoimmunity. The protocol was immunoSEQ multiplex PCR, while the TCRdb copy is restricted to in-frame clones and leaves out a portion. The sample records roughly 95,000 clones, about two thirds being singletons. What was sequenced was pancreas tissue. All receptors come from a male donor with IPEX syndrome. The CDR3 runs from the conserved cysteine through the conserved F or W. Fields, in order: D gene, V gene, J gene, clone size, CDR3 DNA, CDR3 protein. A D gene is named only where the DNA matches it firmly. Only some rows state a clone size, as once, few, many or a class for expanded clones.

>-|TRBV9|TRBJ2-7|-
TGTGCCAGCAGCGATGGGAGCTCCTACGAGCAGTACTTC
CASSDGSSYEQYF
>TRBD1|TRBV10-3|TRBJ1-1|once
TGTGCCATCAATGACAGGGCAAGCCCTGAAGCTTTCTTT
CAINDRASPEAFF
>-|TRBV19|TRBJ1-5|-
TGTGCCAGTAGTATAGATGTAGACAGACCGGATCAGCCCCAGCATTTT
CASSIDVDRPDQPQHF
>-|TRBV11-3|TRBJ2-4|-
TGTGCCAGCAGCTTACAGGGGGCCAAAAACATTCAGTACTTC
CASSLQGAKNIQYF
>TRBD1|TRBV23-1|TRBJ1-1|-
TGCGCCAGCGGACAGGTGAACACTGAAGCTTTCTTT
CASGQVNTEAFF
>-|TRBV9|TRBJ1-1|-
TGTGCCAGCAGTGATACAGGGTTGGCCACTGAAGCTTTCTTT
CASSDTGLATEAFF
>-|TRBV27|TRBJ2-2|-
TGTGCCAGCAGTTTATCTTCTTACCTCGCGAACACCGGGGAGCTGTTTTTT
CASSLSSYLANTGELFF
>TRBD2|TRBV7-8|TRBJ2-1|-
TGTGCCAGCAGCTTAGGTGGGGGGACTAGCGGGAGGGCCGCTAATGAGCAGTTCTTC
CASSLGGGTSGRAANEQFF
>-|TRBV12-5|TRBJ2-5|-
TGTGCTAGTGGTTTGACAGGGTTTAAAGAGACCCAGTACTTC
CASGLTGFKETQYF
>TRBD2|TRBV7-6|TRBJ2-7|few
TGTGCCAGCAGCCCCGATGGACTAGCAGTCTACGAGCAGTACTTC
CASSPDGLAVYEQYF
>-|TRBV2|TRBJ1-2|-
TGTGCCAGAAGGGTCACAGGGAATGATGGCTACACCTTC
CARRVTGNDGYTF
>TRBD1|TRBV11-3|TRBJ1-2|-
TGTGCCAGCAGCTTAGTCACAGGGGACAACTATGGCTACACCTTC
CASSLVTGDNYGYTF
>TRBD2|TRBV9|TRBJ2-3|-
TGTGCCAGCAGCGTCGGCGGGGGGTTCAGCACAGATACGCAGTATTTT
CASSVGGGFSTDTQYF
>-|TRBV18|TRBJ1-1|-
TGTGCCAGCTCACCACTACAGGACACTGAAGCTTTCTTT
CASSPLQDTEAFF
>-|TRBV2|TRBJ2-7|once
TGTGCCAGCAGGGGACTTCCCTTCCGACACCTTTACGAGCAGTACTTC
CASRGLPFRHLYEQYF
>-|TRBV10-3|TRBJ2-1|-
TGTGCCATCAGTCGACACGCGGATAGCTCCTACAATGAGCAGTTCTTC
CAISRHADSSYNEQFF
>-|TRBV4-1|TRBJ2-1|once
TGCGCCAGCAGCCGAGGGGTGGCGCTTACGTACAATGAGCAGTTCTTC
CASSRGVALTYNEQFF
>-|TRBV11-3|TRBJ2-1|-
TGTGCCAGCAGCTTCCCAGGGGCCTACAATGAGCAGTTCTTC
CASSFPGAYNEQFF
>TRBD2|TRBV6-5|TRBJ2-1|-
TGTGCCAGCAGTTACAGGACGGGGGGGGACAATGAGCAGTTCTTC
CASSYRTGGDNEQFF
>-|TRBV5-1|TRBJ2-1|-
TGCGCCAGCAGCCTCGGACTTTACAATGAGCAGTTCTTC
CASSLGLYNEQFF
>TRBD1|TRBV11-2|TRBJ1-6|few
TGTGCCAGCAGCTTAGCAGGGGGCAATTCACCCCTCCACTTT
CASSLAGGNSPLHF
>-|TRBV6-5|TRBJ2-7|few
TGTGCCAGCAGTTACGGCATCTCCTACGAGCAGTACTTC
CASSYGISYEQYF
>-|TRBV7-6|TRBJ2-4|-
TGTGCCAGCAGCTTAGGTTGGGGGGTGGGCATTCAGTACTTC
CASSLGWGVGIQYF
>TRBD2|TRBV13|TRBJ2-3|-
TGTGCCAGCAGCTTCGGGTCTAGCGGACTCACAGATACGCAGTATTTT
CASSFGSSGLTDTQYF
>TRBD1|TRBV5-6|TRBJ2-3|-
TGTGCCAGCAGCCCCGGACAGGGCCAAGACACGCAGTATTTT
CASSPGQGQDTQYF
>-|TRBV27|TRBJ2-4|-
TGTGCCAGCAGTTTACCCAACCTAGCGGAGGGGGACAAAAACATTCAGTACTTC
CASSLPNLAEGDKNIQYF
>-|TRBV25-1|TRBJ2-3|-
TGTGCCAGCACCCCCAGGGGGGGCACAGATACGCAGTATTTT
CASTPRGGTDTQYF
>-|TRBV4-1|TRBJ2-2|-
TGCGCCAGCAGCCAAGAAGCGAGAAGGGGGACCGGGGAGCTGTTTTTT
CASSQEARRGTGELFF
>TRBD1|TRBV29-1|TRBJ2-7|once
TGCAGCGTATTAACGGGACAGGGGTTCGACGAGCAGTACTTC
CSVLTGQGFDEQYF
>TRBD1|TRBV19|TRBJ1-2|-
TGTGCCAGTAGTCCCCGACACGGAGGAGGAGGGGGCGATGGCTACACCTTC
CASSPRHGGGGGDGYTF
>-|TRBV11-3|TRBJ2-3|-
TGTGCCAGCAGCTTAGGACGTATCCGGGACACAGATACGCAGTATTTT
CASSLGRIRDTDTQYF
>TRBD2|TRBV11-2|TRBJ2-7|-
TGTGCCAGCAGCCTGTTGGCGGGGGGGCCATACGAGCAGTACTTC
CASSLLAGGPYEQYF
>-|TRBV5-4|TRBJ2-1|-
TGTGCCAGCATGGACTTCCCCGTCTACAATGAGCAGTTCTTC
CASMDFPVYNEQFF
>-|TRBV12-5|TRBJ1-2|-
TGTGCTAGTGGTTTGGTAAGCAGGGTAAAAGGCTACACCTTC
CASGLVSRVKGYTF
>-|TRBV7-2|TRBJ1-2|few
TGTGCCAGCAGCTCCACAGGTCCCTATGGCTACACCTTC
CASSSTGPYGYTF
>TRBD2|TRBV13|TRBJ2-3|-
TGTGCCAGCACGGCGGGGGGCGTCACAGATACGCAGTATTTT
CASTAGGVTDTQYF
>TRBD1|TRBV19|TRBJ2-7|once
TGTGCCAGTAGTATCCCGAAAGGGGGCGGTTCCTACGAGCAGTACTTC
CASSIPKGGGSYEQYF
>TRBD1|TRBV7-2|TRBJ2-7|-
TGTGCCAGCAGCTACAGGGGTTACGAGCAGTACTTC
CASSYRGYEQYF
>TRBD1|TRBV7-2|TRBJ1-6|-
TGTGCCAGCAGCAGCACCGGGACAGCATATAATTCACCCCTCCACTTT
CASSSTGTAYNSPLHF
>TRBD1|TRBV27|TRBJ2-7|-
TGTGCCAGCAGCCGGGACAGGGCTTTCTACGAGCAGTACTTC
CASSRDRAFYEQYF
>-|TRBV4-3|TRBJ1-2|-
TGCGCCAGCAGCCTTACCCCGTGGGGGACCTATGGCTACACCTTC
CASSLTPWGTYGYTF
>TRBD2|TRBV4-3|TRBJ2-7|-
TGCGCCAGCAGCGTCGGGACTAGCTTTTACGAGCAGTACTTC
CASSVGTSFYEQYF